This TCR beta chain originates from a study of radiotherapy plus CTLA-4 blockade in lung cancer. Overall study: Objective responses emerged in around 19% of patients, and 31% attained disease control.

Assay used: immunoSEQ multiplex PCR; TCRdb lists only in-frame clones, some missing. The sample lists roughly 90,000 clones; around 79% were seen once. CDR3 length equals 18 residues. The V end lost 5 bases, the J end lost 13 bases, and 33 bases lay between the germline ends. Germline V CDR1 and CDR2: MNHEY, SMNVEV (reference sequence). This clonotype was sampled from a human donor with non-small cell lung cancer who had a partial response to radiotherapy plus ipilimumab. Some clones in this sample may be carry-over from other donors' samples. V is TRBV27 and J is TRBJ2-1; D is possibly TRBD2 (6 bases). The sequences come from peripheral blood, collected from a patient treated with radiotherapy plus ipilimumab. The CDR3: CASSLFPPDSGYLTLQFF. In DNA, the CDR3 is TGTGCCAGCAGTCTCTTCCCGCCCGACAGCGGGTACCTGACCCTACAGTTCTTC.